The sequence of this TCR beta chain was determined in a study of metastatic and nonmetastatic thyroid tumors (dated by TCRdb to the early 2020s). Context from the whole study: Repertoires from peripheral blood and from tumor or nodule tissue samples of malignant and benign thyroid patients were compared.

From its cysteine to its phenylalanine, the CDR3 spans 14 amino acids. CDR3 DNA is the only sequence kept; it has 42 bases, read in frame from the first base. V loses 0 bases at its end and J loses 8 bases; junction bases beyond the gene matches: 6. CDR1 and CDR2 (LGHDT, YNNKEL) derive from the germline V gene (reference sequence). Libraries were made using PCR. Sequenced using an Illumina HiSeq 4000. High-throughput sequencing was used to profile the TCR beta-chain CDR3 region of every patient. The study's own analysis went as follows. A classifier to discriminate distant-metastatic papillary thyroid cancer patients was built from CDR3 differences across clinicopathological groups. The Shannon index was used to measure repertoire diversity, and the Morisita-Horn index was used to measure how similar tumor and blood repertoires were. Through fastp at Q25 and MiXCR, TCRdb rebuilt clones from the public reads, retaining in-frame beta chains. The V and J calls were determined by TCRdb, not by the authors. The sample table contains around 10,000 clones; only one count was recorded for 25% to 35% of them. The ten biggest clones cover about 10% of the sample.

About this clone: The target of this receptor is not known. No quality values exist for individual bases; no much larger clone is one base distant.

Summary of the overall study and its limitations: In both blood and tumor samples, malignant tumors were reported to have significantly higher TCR beta diversity than benign nodules.

No patient had received any treatment before thyroid surgery. Patient clinical samples collected from about 2011 to 2018 were retrospectively analysed using T-cell receptor beta sequencing. The receptor's source is a male donor with papillary thyroid cancer or a benign thyroid nodule (not recorded which). Some clones in this sample may be carry-over from other donors' samples. The receptor chain draws on TRBV3-1 and TRBJ1-2, with 7 bases aligning to TRBD1. The specimen was tumor tissue. The sequenced DNA: TGTGCCAGCAGCCAAGAAGGCAGGGGGGCCGGCTACACCTTC. This codes for CASSQEGRGAGYTF. Where the CDR3 stops, the reference TRBV3-1 and TRBJ1-2 genes take over; the full variable domain is DTAVSQTPKYLVTQMGNDKSIKCEQNLGHDTMYWYKQDSKKFLKIMFSYNNKELIINETVPNRFSPKSPDKAHLNLHINSLELGDSAVYFCASSQEGRGAGYTFGSGTRLTVV.